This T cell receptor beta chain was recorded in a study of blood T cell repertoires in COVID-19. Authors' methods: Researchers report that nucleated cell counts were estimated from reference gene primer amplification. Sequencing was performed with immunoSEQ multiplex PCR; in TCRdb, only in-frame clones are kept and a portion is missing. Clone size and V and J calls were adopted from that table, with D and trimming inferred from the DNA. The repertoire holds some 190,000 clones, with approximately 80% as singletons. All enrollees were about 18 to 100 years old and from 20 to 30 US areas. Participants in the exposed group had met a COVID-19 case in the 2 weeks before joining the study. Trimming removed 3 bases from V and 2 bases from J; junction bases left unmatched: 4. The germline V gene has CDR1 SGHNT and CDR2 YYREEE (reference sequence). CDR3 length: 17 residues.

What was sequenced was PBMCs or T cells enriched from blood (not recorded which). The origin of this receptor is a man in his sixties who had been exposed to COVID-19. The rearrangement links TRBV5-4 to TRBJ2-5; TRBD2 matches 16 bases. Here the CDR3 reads CASSSGTSGRGQETQYF. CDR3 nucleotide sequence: TGTGCCAGCAGCTCCGGGACTAGCGGGAGGGGGCAAGAGACCCAGTACTTC.